These T cell receptor beta chains were read from a single sample in a study of control samples from healthy donors and cancer patients. Sequencing used immunoSEQ multiplex PCR; TCRdb keeps in-frame clones, though not all of them. Of 70,000 to 95,000 clones listed, 93% are singletons. Sequencing was done on a sample of PBMCs. The receptor set was obtained from a middle-aged woman with lung cancer. CDR3s include the opening cysteine and the closing phenylalanine or tryptophan. D genes are given only for firm matches. Clone size is stated in some rows and not others, as once, few, many or a class when expanded.

clone size,D gene,V gene,J gene,CDR3 protein,CDR3 DNA
NA,NA,TRBV3-1/TRBV3-2,TRBJ1-1,CASSQERQQGDTEAFF,TGTGCCAGCAGCCAAGAACGGCAACAGGGAGACACTGAAGCTTTCTTT
NA,NA,TRBV6-1,TRBJ1-1,CASSERQAGGEGMSTFF,TGTGCCAGCAGTGAGCGCCAAGCGGGTGGTGAAGGGATGTCAACTTTCTTT
few,NA,TRBV28,TRBJ1-2,CASSPVGRRGDYGYTF,TGTGCCAGCAGCCCCGTGGGGCGTAGGGGAGACTATGGCTACACCTTC
NA,NA,TRBV6-1,TRBJ2-7,CASSEGRRYYEQYF,TGTGCCAGCAGTGAGGGCAGGCGATACTACGAGCAGTACTTC
NA,NA,TRBV29-1,TRBJ1-1,CSVVSRRGTEAFF,TGCAGCGTTGTGAGCAGACGTGGCACTGAAGCTTTCTTT
once,NA,TRBV4-1,TRBJ1-2,CASSQEQGPSYGYTF,TGCGCCAGCAGCCAAGAACAGGGACCCAGCTATGGCTACACCTTC
NA,NA,TRBV24-1,TRBJ2-7,CATSDSRGGNEQYF,TGTGCCACCAGTGATTCGAGAGGAGGAAACGAGCAGTACTTC
NA,NA,TRBV27,TRBJ1-5,CASSGDGQPQHF,TGTGCCAGCAGTGGGGATGGCCAGCCCCAGCATTTT
NA,NA,TRBV19,TRBJ1-1,CATLTPNTEAFF,TGTGCCACCCTGACACCCAACACTGAAGCTTTCTTT
NA,TRBD1,TRBV19,TRBJ2-1,CATKEGTAINEQFF,TGTGCCACCAAAGAGGGGACAGCAATCAATGAGCAGTTCTTC
NA,NA,TRBV12-3/TRBV12-4,TRBJ1-1,CASSLVGREAFF,TGTGCCAGCAGTTTAGTGGGCAGGGAAGCTTTCTTT
NA,NA,TRBV6-1,TRBJ1-2,CASSEVLDPSYGYTF,TGTGCCAGCAGTGAAGTTTTGGATCCCTCCTATGGCTACACCTTC
NA,NA,TRBV5-1,TRBJ2-7,CASSLIGREQYF,TGCGCCAGCAGCCTAATTGGGCGCGAGCAGTACTTC
NA,NA,TRBV29-1,TRBJ1-5,CSVVVGGNSNQPQHF,TGCAGCGTTGTTGTTGGGGGCAATAGCAATCAGCCCCAGCATTTT
NA,NA,TRBV24-1,TRBJ2-3,CATSGEHTDTQYF,TGTGCCACCAGTGGGGAACACACAGATACGCAGTATTTT
NA,NA,TRBV6-5,TRBJ2-7,CASSYAQGTYEQYF,TGTGCCAGCAGTTACGCCCAGGGGACCTACGAGCAGTACTTC
NA,NA,TRBV11-2,TRBJ2-7,CASRPPGRYPYEQYF,TGTGCCAGCAGGCCACCGGGACGGTACCCCTACGAGCAGTACTTC
NA,NA,TRBV30,TRBJ1-1,CASTGLTNTEAFF,TGTGCCAGTACAGGGCTAACGAACACTGAAGCTTTCTTT
NA,NA,TRBV19,TRBJ1-5,CASSLNSAQPQHF,TGTGCCAGTAGCCTTAACTCGGCCCAGCCCCAGCATTTT
once,NA,TRBV6-5,TRBJ2-3,CASSLGTNTDTQYF,TGTGCCAGCAGTTTAGGTACGAACACAGATACGCAGTATTTT
NA,NA,TRBV21-1,TRBJ1-3,CASSKVGASCSGNTIYF,TGTGCCAGCAGCAAAGTTGGAGCATCTTGCTCTGGAAACACCATATATTTT
NA,NA,TRBV28,TRBJ2-7,CASSSWTVEQYF,TGTGCCAGCAGTTCATGGACGGTCGAGCAGTACTTC
NA,NA,TRBV11-3,TRBJ2-3,CASTSDHADTQYF,TGTGCCAGCACCTCGGACCATGCGGATACGCAGTATTTT
NA,NA,TRBV4-2,TRBJ2-3,CASSQEYATDTQYF,TGTGCCAGCAGCCAAGAATACGCCACAGATACGCAGTATTTT
once,NA,TRBV5-4,TRBJ1-1,CASSTLTATHEAFF,TGTGCCAGCTCGACCCTCACGGCTACTCATGAAGCTTTCTTT
NA,NA,TRBV7-9,TRBJ1-4,CASSTAGEKLFF,TGTGCCAGCAGCACCGCGGGAGAAAAACTGTTTTTT
NA,TRBD1,TRBV12-3/TRBV12-4,TRBJ2-2,CAAGGTGELFF,TGTGCGGCAGGGGGCACCGGGGAGCTGTTTTTT
NA,TRBD1,TRBV13,TRBJ2-7,CASSLSATGKTYEQYF,TGTGCCAGCAGCTTATCGGCGACAGGGAAAACCTACGAGCAGTACTTC
NA,TRBD1,TRBV6-1,TRBJ1-1,CASSDYRGPGGDTEAFF,TGTGCCAGCAGTGATTACAGGGGGCCAGGAGGAGACACTGAAGCTTTCTTT
NA,NA,TRBV5-1,TRBJ1-1,CASRTGQGNTEAFF,TGCGCCAGCCGGACGGGTCAGGGGAACACTGAAGCTTTCTTT
NA,NA,TRBV19,TRBJ1-1,CASSRGNTEAFF,TGTGCCAGTAGTAGGGGGAACACTGAAGCTTTCTTT
few,TRBD1,TRBV27,TRBJ1-2,CASSGTGGGYGYTF,TGTGCCAGCAGCGGGACAGGGGGCGGCTATGGCTACACCTTC
NA,NA,TRBV4-1,TRBJ2-7,CASKGGVISYEQYF,TGCGCCAGCAAGGGGGGCGTTATTTCCTACGAGCAGTACTTC
NA,TRBD1,TRBV2,TRBJ1-6,CASSGTGGSYNSPLHF,TGTGCCAGCAGTGGGACAGGGGGGTCCTATAATTCACCCCTCCACTTT
NA,TRBD1,TRBV10-3,TRBJ1-5,CAISGGEGGGQPQHF,TGTGCCATCAGTGGAGGGGAAGGGGGCGGACAGCCCCAGCATTTT
NA,NA,TRBV3-1/TRBV3-2,TRBJ2-1,CASTPGRLAIYNEQFF,TGTGCCAGCACCCCCGGGCGTCTAGCGATCTACAATGAGCAGTTCTTC
NA,NA,TRBV5-6,TRBJ1-2,CASSLAGGSSGGYTF,TGTGCCAGCAGCTTGGCCGGAGGCTCATCGGGCGGCTACACCTTC
once,NA,TRBV27,TRBJ1-2,CASSSRARSYGYTF,TGTGCCAGCAGTTCCAGGGCCCGGTCGTATGGCTACACCTTC
NA,NA,TRBV25-1,TRBJ1-4,CASSERTNEKLFF,TGTGCCAGCAGTGAGCGGACTAATGAAAAACTGTTTTTT
NA,NA,TRBV2,TRBJ1-2,CASTVDSLSDGYTF,TGTGCCAGCACGGTGGACAGCCTCTCTGATGGCTACACCTTC
NA,NA,TRBV6-5,TRBJ1-6,CASSYSGGNSPLHF,TGTGCCAGCAGTTACTCCGGGGGCAATTCACCCCTCCACTTT
NA,TRBD1,TRBV2,TRBJ2-5,CASSQDRGRGETQYF,TGTGCCAGCAGTCAGGACAGGGGGCGAGGGGAGACCCAGTACTTC
NA,TRBD1,TRBV10-1,TRBJ1-1,CASSAEQGLGTEAFF,TGCGCCAGCAGTGCCGAACAGGGGTTGGGCACTGAAGCTTTCTTT
NA,NA,TRBV7-9,TRBJ1-1,CASSLDRRMNTEAFF,TGTGCCAGCAGCTTAGATCGCAGAATGAACACTGAAGCTTTCTTT
NA,NA,TRBV19,TRBJ1-1,CASLGPEAFF,TGTGCCAGTTTGGGACCCGAAGCTTTCTTT
NA,TRBD2,TRBV19,TRBJ2-5,CASSTTTSGQETQYF,TGTGCCAGTAGTACCACAACTAGCGGCCAAGAGACCCAGTACTTC
NA,TRBD2,TRBV9,TRBJ2-2,CASHSSGGYTGELFF,TGTGCCAGCCATTCTAGCGGGGGTTACACCGGGGAGCTGTTTTTT
NA,NA,TRBV5-1,TRBJ1-2,CASSLFDIQAGYTF,TGCGCCAGCAGCTTGTTTGACATACAGGCAGGCTACACCTTC
NA,NA,TRBV18,TRBJ1-2,CASSQDSRGYTF,TGTGCCAGCTCACAGGACAGCCGGGGCTACACCTTC
once,NA,TRBV7-8,TRBJ1-2,CASSLELDYGYTF,TGTGCCAGCAGCTTGGAACTGGACTATGGCTACACCTTC
NA,TRBD1,TRBV9,TRBJ2-7,CASSPRDRSYEQYF,TGTGCCAGCAGCCCCCGGGACAGATCCTACGAGCAGTACTTC
NA,NA,TRBV7-6,TRBJ1-5,CASSRSEDQPQHF,TGTGCCAGCAGCCGGAGTGAGGATCAGCCCCAGCATTTT
NA,NA,TRBV7-6,TRBJ1-6,CASSLAPGWNNSPLHF,TGTGCCAGCAGCTTAGCCCCGGGTTGGAATAATTCACCCCTCCACTTT
NA,NA,TRBV9,TRBJ2-1,CASSVARTATYNEQFF,TGTGCCAGCAGCGTAGCTAGGACAGCTACCTACAATGAGCAGTTCTTC
NA,NA,TRBV2,TRBJ2-1,CASRDQAGTLNEQFF,TGTGCCAGCAGGGACCAAGCCGGGACGCTGAATGAGCAGTTCTTC